This T cell receptor beta chain was identified during a study of shared T cell receptors in the human thymus. Libraries were prepared by immunoSEQ multiplex PCR; TCRdb keeps only in-frame clonotypes and omits some of them. The repertoire holds roughly 560,000 clones, around 78% seen once, with 0.013% in the top ten. The germline V and J ends were trimmed by 1 base and 4 bases, with 19 bases remaining between them. Germline V CDR1 and CDR2: ENHRY, SYGVKD. This CDR3 contains 17 residues. These data also formed part of another study, on human thymus T cells.

Input material: thymocytes. The chain carries TRBV10-3 and TRBJ1-2; D ambiguous. The sequence was collected from a boy under two years old with a congenital heart defect. CDR3: CAISELGSGLKVYGYTF. The CDR3, as DNA: TGTGCCATCAGTGAGTTAGGTTCCGGACTTAAGGTCTATGGCTACACCTTC.